This T cell receptor beta chain was sequenced in a study of Graves' ophthalmopathy and Graves' hyperthyroidism. Scientists amplified the TCR beta CDR3 regions from RNA transcripts. An initial RT-PCR round employing HTBI primers preceded a second-round multiplex PCR. TCRdb called the multiplex PCR reads again in MiXCR, with one record for every CDR3 protein. The data show 350,000 to 450,000 distinct CDR3 sequences, around 20% seen once. The CDR3 contains 14 residues. The germline V gene has CDR1 SNHLY and CDR2 FYNNEI. Trimming at V came to 5 bases and at J to 6 bases, leaving 7 bases not matched to a gene. This clonotype was observed at least ten times. New diagnoses, under 2 months' duration, and ages 18 to 65 characterized the hyperthyroidism patients.

This chain uses TRBV2 with TRBJ1-5; 7 bases are a match to TRBD1. The clonotype comes from a young woman with stable Graves' hyperthyroidism. Sequencing was carried out using peripheral blood. The CDR3 is CASSSQGGLQPQHF. CDR3 DNA: TGTGCCAGCAGTTCGCAGGGGGGTCTTCAGCCCCAGCATTTT.